This paragraph reports one T cell receptor beta chain. Researchers prepared the TCRbeta library using unique molecular identifiers, the study reports. TCRdb independently ran MiXCR on the PCR reads; one entry per CDR3 protein. The table shows 500,000 to 650,000 distinct CDR3 sequences, with roughly 13% occurring only once. CDR3 length: 11 residues. The V end lost 6 bases, the J end lost 8 bases, and 10 bases lay between the germline ends. This record comes from a study of T-cell reconstitution after alpha-beta-depleted transplantation in children. This rearrangement joins TRBV12-3 or TRBV12-4 to TRBJ1-2; D is undetermined. The material was PBMCs, mostly from graft donor cells, obtained 360 days after TCRalphabeta/CD19-depleted stem cell transplant. The sequence was obtained from a male patient younger than 18 who had a stem cell transplant for acute myeloid leukemia, so the T cells may come from the graft donor. The CDR3 DNA sequence: TGTGCCAGCAGCCGGGGTTTCGGCTACACCTTC. Amino acid sequence: CASSRGFGYTF.